The sequence of this T cell receptor beta chain was determined in a study of T cells in Graves' hyperthyroidism and ophthalmopathy. Amplification of TCR beta CDR3 regions was performed using RNA transcripts as template. An initial round of RT-PCR targeting the TCR CDR3 relied on the HTBI primer set. Using its own MiXCR run on the multiplex PCR reads, TCRdb lists one record per CDR3 protein. The table lists more than 55,000 distinct CDR3 sequences, roughly half of them singletons. The study's findings and limits: Blood also showed most of the thyroid clonotypes that were expanded above 0.001.

Among ophthalmopathy patients, the Clinical Activity Score reached at least 3, the NOSPECS grade reached at least 4, and duration remained under 3 months. Fresh 10 ml peripheral blood yielded PBMCs. This clonotype was seen many times. Antigen: not known. V was clipped by 5 bases and J by 6 bases; unmatched bases: 2. This CDR3 comprises 12 residues. The sample comprised blood. This sequence was found in a woman aged 60-70 years with Graves' ophthalmopathy. V is TRBV12-3 or TRBV12-4 and J is TRBJ1-1; 8 nucleotides align to TRBD1. CDR3 sequence (DNA): TGTGCCAGCAGTGACAGGGGCGCTGAAGCTTTCTTT. This translates into CASSDRGAEAFF.